This is a list of T cell receptor beta chains from one sample in a study of blood T cell repertoires in COVID-19. Only in-frame clones appear in the TCRdb table, and some are missing; sequencing was by immunoSEQ multiplex PCR. This sample has under 200,000 clones; approximately 86% occur once, and the top ten carry around 0.5%. Sequenced input: peripheral blood. These receptors all stem from a man between 60 and 75 years old with COVID-19, enrolled during active disease. CDR3s include the opening cysteine and the closing phenylalanine or tryptophan. The D gene is left open where the match is weak. Clone size is stated in some rows and not others, as once, few, many or a class when expanded.

clone_size d_call j_call v_call cdr3_aa cdr3_nt
- - TRBJ2-1 TRBV4-3 CASSQGFQDYKNEQFF TGCGCCAGCAGCCAAGGTTTTCAGGACTATAAGAATGAGCAGTTCTTC
- TRBD2 TRBJ2-1 TRBV5-8 CASSRSGRGYNEQFF TGTGCCAGCAGCCGTAGCGGGAGGGGATACAATGAGCAGTTCTTC
- - TRBJ1-5 TRBV7-8 CASSLAAGSNQPQHF TGTGCCAGCAGCTTAGCAGCAGGGAGCAATCAGCCCCAGCATTTT
- - TRBJ2-2 TRBV18 CASSPRTALNTGELFF TGTGCCAGCTCTCCTCGGACAGCGCTGAACACCGGGGAGCTGTTTTTT
- - TRBJ2-1 TRBV19 CASRSGGSSYNEQFF TGTGCCAGTAGATCAGGGGGGAGCTCCTACAATGAGCAGTTCTTC
- TRBD1 TRBJ1-6 TRBV9 CASSADREGSPLHF TGTGCCAGCAGCGCGGACAGGGAGGGATCACCCCTCCACTTT
- - TRBJ2-6 TRBV3-1/TRBV3-2 CASSQRTASGANVLTF TGTGCCAGCAGCCAACGGACAGCCTCTGGGGCCAACGTCCTGACTTTC
- - TRBJ1-2 TRBV10-3 CAISEHGRRGYGYTF TGTGCCATCAGTGAGCACGGCAGAAGAGGCTATGGCTACACCTTC
- TRBD1 TRBJ2-3 TRBV24-1 CATSRTGGGTDTQYF TGTGCCACCTCTAGGACAGGGGGTGGCACAGATACGCAGTATTTT
- TRBD1 TRBJ2-7 TRBV2 CASTQGQVYEQYF TGTGCCAGCACCCAGGGACAGGTCTACGAGCAGTACTTC
- TRBD1 TRBJ2-3 TRBV19 CASRRQGGADTQYF TGTGCCAGTAGGAGACAGGGCGGCGCAGATACGCAGTATTTT
- - TRBJ1-3 TRBV30 CAWSVIRGTIYF TGTGCCTGGAGTGTTATCCGAGGGACCATATATTTT
- - TRBJ1-4 TRBV5-1 CASSTSTGPNEKLFF TGCGCCAGCAGCACTTCAACAGGGCCTAATGAAAAACTGTTTTTT
- - TRBJ1-5 TRBV7-2 CASSLTGNQPQHF TGTGCCAGCAGCTTAACGGGCAATCAGCCCCAGCATTTT
few TRBD2 TRBJ2-1 TRBV5-5 CASSSTSGGYNEQFF TGTGCCAGCAGCTCTACTAGCGGGGGTTACAATGAGCAGTTCTTC
- - TRBJ2-1 TRBV30 CAWDVAETYNEQFF TGTGCCTGGGACGTGGCGGAGACTTACAATGAGCAGTTCTTC
- TRBD1 TRBJ2-7 TRBV16 CASSQGQLGDRGVDEQYF TGTGCCAGCAGCCAAGGGCAGTTGGGGGACAGGGGCGTTGACGAGCAGTACTTC
few - TRBJ2-7 TRBV19 CAAGGLYEQYF TGTGCCGCCGGAGGGTTGTACGAGCAGTACTTC
- - TRBJ2-7 TRBV20-1 CSARAGYEQYF TGCAGTGCTAGGGCGGGCTACGAGCAGTACTTC
- TRBD1 TRBJ1-1 TRBV28 CASSSRQGGTEAFF TGTGCCAGCAGTTCTCGACAGGGGGGGACTGAAGCTTTCTTT
- TRBD2 TRBJ2-7 TRBV19 CASRRGTSGYSYEQYF TGTGCCAGTAGAAGAGGGACTAGCGGCTACTCCTACGAGCAGTACTTC
- - TRBJ1-6 TRBV6-2/TRBV6-3 CASSPDLSAPNSPLHF TGTGCCAGCAGTCCGGACTTATCCGCACCGAATTCACCCCTCCACTTT
- - TRBJ1-1 TRBV3-1/TRBV3-2 CASSQVPGTEAFF TGTGCCAGCAGCCAAGTCCCGGGCACTGAAGCTTTCTTT
- TRBD1 TRBJ1-5 TRBV18 CASSRGQGGNQPQHF TGTGCCAGCTCCCGGGGACAGGGTGGCAATCAGCCCCAGCATTTT